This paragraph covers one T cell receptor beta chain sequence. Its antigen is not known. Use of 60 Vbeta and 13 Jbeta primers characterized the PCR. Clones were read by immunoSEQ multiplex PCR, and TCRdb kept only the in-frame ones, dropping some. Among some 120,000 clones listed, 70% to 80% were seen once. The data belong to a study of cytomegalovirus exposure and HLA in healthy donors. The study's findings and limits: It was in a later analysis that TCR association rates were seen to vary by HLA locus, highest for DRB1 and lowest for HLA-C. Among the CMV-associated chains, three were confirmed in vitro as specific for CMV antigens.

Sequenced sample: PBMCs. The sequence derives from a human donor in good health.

CDR3 coding DNA: TGTGCCAGCTCCGACAGGGCTGGGGCCAACGTCCTGACTTTC. It is translated as CASSDRAGANVLTF. The chain combines TRBV18 with TRBJ2-6, with 7 bases fitting TRBD1. With V trimmed by 6 bases and J by 2 bases, 1 base remained unmatched. The CDR3 has 14 amino acids. The germline V gene has CDR1 KGHSH and CDR2 LQKENI. Full variable domain (outside the CDR3, taken from reference TRBV18 and TRBJ2-6): NAGVMQNPRHLVRRRGQEARLRCSPMKGHSHVYWYRQLPEEGLKFMVYLQKENIIDESGMPKERFSAEFPKEGPSILRIQQVVRGDSAAYFCASSDRAGANVLTFGAGSRLTVL.